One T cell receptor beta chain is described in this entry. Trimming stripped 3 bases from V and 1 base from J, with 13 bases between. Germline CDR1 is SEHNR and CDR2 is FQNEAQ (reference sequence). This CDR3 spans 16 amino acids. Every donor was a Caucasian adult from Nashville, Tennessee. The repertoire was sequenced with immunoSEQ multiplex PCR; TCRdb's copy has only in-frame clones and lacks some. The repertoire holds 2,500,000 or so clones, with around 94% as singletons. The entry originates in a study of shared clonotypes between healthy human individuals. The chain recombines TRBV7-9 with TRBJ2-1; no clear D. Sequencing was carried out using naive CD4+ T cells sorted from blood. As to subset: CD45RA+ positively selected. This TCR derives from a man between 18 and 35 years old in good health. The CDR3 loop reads CASSLGWTASYNEQFF. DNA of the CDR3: TGTGCCAGCAGCTTGGGGTGGACGGCTTCCTACAATGAGCAGTTCTTC.